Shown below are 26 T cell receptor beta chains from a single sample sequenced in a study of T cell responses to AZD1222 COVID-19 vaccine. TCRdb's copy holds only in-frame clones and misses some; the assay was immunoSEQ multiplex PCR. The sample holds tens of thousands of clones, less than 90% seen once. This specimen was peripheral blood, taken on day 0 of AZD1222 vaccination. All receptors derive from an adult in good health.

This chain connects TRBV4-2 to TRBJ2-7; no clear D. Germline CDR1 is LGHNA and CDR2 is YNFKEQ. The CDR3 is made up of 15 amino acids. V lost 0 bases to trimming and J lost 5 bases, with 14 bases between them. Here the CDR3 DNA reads TGTGCCAGCAGCCAAGAAGGAAGTTTATGGGACGAGCAGTACTTC. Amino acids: CASSQEGSLWDEQYF.

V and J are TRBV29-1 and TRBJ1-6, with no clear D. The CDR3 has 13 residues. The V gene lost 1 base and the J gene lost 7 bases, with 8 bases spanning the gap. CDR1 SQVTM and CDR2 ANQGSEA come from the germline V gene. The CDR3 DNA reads TGCAGCGTTGAAGTGCTCCCGAATTCACCCCTCCACTTT. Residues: CSVEVLPNSPLHF.

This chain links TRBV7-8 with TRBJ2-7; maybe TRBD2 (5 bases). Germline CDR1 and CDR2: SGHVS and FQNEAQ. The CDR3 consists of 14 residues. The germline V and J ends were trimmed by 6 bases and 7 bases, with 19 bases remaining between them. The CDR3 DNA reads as TGTGCCAGCAGGCAGGCGGGCAGAACGGGGGAGCAGTACTTC. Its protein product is CASRQAGRTGEQYF.

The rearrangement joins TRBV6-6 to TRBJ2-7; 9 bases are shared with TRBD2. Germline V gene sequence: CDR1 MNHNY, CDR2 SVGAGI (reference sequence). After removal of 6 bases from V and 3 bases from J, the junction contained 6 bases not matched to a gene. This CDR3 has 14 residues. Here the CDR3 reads CASSTSGGLYEQYF. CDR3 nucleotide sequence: TGTGCCAGCAGCACGAGCGGGGGGCTCTACGAGCAGTACTTC.

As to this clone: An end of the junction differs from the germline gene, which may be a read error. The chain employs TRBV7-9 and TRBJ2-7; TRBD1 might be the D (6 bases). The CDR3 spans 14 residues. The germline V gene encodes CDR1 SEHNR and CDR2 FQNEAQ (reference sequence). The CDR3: CASSPTGPVRLGHF. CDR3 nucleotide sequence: TGTGCCAGCAGCCCGACAGGACCAGTCCGTCTTGGGCACTTC. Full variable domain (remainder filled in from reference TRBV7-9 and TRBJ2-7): DTGVSQNPRHKITKRGQNVTFRCDPISEHNRLYWYRQTLGQGPEFLTYFQNEAQLEKSRLLSDRFSAERPKGSFSTLEIQRTEQGDSAMYLCASSPTGPVRLGHFGPGTRLTVT.

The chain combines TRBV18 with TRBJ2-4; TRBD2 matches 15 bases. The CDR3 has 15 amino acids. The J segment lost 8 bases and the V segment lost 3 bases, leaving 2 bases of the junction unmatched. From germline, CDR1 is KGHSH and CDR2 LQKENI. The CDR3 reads CASSPRTSGGDIQYF. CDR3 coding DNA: TGTGCCAGCTCACCTAGGACTAGCGGGGGGGACATTCAGTACTTC.

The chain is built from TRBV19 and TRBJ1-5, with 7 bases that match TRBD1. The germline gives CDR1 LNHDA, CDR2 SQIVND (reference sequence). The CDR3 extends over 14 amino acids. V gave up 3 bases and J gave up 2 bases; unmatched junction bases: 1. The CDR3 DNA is TGTGCCAGTAGTATTGGACAGGGCAATCAGCCCCAGCATTTT. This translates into CASSIGQGNQPQHF.

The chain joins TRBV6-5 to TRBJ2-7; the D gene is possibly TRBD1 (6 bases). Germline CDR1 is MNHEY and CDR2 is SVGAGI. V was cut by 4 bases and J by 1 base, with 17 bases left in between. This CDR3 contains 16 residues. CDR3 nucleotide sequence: TGTGCCAGCAGTTCCTCAGGTTGGACAGCTTCCTACGAGCAGTACTTC. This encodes CASSSSGWTASYEQYF.

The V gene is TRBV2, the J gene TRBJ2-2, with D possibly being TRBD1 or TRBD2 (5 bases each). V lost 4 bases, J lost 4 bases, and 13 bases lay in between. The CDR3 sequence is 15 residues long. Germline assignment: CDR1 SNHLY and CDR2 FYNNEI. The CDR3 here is CASSGDPSGTGELFF. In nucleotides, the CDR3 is TGTGCCAGCAGTGGGGACCCTAGTGGCACCGGGGAGCTGTTTTTT.

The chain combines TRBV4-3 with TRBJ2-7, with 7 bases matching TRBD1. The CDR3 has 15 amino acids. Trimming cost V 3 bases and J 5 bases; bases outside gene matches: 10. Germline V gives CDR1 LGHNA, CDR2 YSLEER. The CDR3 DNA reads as TGCGCCAGCAGCCACCGGGGACAGCCTAATGACGAGCAGTACTTC. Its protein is CASSHRGQPNDEQYF.

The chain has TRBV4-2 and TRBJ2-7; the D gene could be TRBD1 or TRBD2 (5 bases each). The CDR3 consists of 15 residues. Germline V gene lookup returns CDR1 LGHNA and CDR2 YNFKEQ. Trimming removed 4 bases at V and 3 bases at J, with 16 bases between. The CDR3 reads CASSPTGTHDYEQYF. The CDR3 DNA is TGTGCCAGCAGCCCTACCGGGACCCACGACTACGAGCAGTACTTC.

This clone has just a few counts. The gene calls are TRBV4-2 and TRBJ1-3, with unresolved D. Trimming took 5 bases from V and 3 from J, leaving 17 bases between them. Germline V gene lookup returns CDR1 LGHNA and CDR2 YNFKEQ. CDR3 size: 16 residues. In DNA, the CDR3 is TGTGCCAGCAGCGCGATCCAGGATCTGAGTGGAAACACCATATATTTT. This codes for CASSAIQDLSGNTIYF.

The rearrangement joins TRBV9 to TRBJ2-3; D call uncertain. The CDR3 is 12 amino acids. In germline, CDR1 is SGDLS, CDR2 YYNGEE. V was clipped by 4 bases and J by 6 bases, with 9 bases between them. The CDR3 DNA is TGTGCCAGCAGCTCAGTTGCGGATACGCAGTATTTT. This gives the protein CASSSVADTQYF.

The CDR3 region has the DNA TGTGCCAGCAGCTTAGATCTGGGAAATGGCTACACCTTC. Translation: CASSLDLGNGYTF. V gene TRBV7-2 combines with J gene TRBJ1-2; no clear D. The CDR3 totals 13 residues. Per germline, CDR1 SGHTA and CDR2 FQGNSA. V lost 1 base, J lost 6 bases, and 9 bases lay in between.

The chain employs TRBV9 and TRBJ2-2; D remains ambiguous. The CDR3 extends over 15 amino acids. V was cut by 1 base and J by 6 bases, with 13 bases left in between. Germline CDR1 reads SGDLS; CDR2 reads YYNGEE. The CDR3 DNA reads TGTGCCAGCAGCGTACGAACCAGCCGCCCCGGGGAGCTGTTTTTT. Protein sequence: CASSVRTSRPGELFF.

Here the CDR3 reads CASSLVGRSYEQYF. CDR3 nucleotides: TGTGCCAGCAGCTTAGTGGGACGAAGTTACGAGCAGTACTTC. The chain uses TRBV7-9 and TRBJ2-7; TRBD1 or TRBD2 may be the D gene (5 bases each). Trimming cost V 1 base and J 4 bases, with 11 bases left between them. The CDR3 spans 14 residues. Per the germline V gene, CDR1 is SEHNR and CDR2 is FQNEAQ (reference sequence).

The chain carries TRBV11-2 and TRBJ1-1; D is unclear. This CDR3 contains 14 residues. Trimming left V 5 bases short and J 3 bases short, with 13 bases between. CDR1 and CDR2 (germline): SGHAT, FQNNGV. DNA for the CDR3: TGTGCCAGCAGCCTAAGAAGGCCGGACACTGAAGCTTTCTTT. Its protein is CASSLRRPDTEAFF.

This chain's CDR3 is CAISESPGNYGYTF. The CDR3 nucleotides are TGTGCCATCAGTGAGTCGCCAGGGAACTATGGCTACACCTTC. J is TRBJ1-2 and V is TRBV10-3, with TRBD1 as a possible D gene (5 bases). The CDR3 contains 14 residues. The V and J ends lost 0 bases and 2 bases respectively, with 7 bases between them. Germline V gives CDR1 ENHRY, CDR2 SYGVKD.

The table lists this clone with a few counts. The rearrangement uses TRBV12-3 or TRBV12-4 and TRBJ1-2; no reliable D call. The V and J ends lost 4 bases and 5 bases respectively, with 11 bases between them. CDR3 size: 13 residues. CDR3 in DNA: TGTGCCAGCAGTTACGACTTCTCTTATGGCTACACCTTC. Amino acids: CASSYDFSYGYTF.

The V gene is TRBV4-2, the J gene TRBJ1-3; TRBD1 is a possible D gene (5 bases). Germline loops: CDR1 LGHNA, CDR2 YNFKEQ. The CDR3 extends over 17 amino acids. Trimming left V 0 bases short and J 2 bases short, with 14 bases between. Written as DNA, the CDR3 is TGTGCCAGCAGCCAAGATCGTTCCAGGGTCACTGGAAACACCATATATTTT. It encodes CASSQDRSRVTGNTIYF.

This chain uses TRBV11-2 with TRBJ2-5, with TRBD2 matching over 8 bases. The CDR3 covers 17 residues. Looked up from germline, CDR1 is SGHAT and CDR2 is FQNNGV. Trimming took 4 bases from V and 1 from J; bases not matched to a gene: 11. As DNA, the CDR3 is TGTGCCAGCAGCTCATCCGGGACTAGTTTTACCCAAGAGACCCAGTACTTC. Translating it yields CASSSSGTSFTQETQYF.

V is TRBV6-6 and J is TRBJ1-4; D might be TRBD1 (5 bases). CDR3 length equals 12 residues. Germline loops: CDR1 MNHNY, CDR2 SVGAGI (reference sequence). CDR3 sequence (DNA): TGTGCGGCTCGGCGGGGGAATGAAAAACTGTTTTTT. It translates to CAARRGNEKLFF.

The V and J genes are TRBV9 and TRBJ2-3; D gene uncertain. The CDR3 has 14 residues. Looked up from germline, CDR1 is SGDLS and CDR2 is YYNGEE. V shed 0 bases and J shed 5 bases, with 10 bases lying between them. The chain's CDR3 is CASSVEGIQDTQYF. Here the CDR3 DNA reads TGTGCCAGCAGCGTAGAAGGGATTCAAGATACGCAGTATTTT.

The CDR3 reads CASSQQRGGFYEQYF. The CDR3 nucleotides are TGTGCCAGCAGCCAACAGCGGGGGGGCTTCTACGAGCAGTACTTC. The chain links TRBV3-1 (or the pseudogene TRBV3-2) to TRBJ2-7, with 10 bases fitting TRBD2. The germline CDR1 and CDR2 sequences are LGHDT and YNNKEL (reference sequence). Losses at the gene ends were 2 bases for V and 3 bases for J; bases not matched to a gene: 4. The CDR3 is 15 residues long.

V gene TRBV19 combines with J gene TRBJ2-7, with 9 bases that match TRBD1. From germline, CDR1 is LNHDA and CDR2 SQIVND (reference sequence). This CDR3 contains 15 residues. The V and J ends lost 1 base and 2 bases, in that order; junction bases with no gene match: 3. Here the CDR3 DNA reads TGTGCCAGTAGTATAGCCAGACAGGGGGCCTACGAGCAGTACTTC. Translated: CASSIARQGAYEQYF.

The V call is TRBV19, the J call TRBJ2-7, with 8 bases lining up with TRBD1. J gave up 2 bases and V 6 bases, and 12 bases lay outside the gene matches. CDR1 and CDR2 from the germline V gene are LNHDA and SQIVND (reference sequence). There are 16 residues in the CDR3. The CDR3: CASSQYPGQATYEQYF. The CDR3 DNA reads TGTGCCAGTAGCCAGTACCCGGGACAGGCAACCTACGAGCAGTACTTC.